The 19 T cell receptor beta chains in this list originate from one sample, sequenced in a study of siplizumab effects on memory and regulatory T cells. The assay was immunoSEQ multiplex PCR, and TCRdb's table has in-frame clones only and misses some. The data contain approximately 58,000 clones, over 85% of them singletons. Sequencing was done on a sample of CD8+ T cells sorted from blood. The receptors were sampled from a human donor in good health.

The chain joins TRBV27 to TRBJ2-2, with TRBD2 matching over 13 bases. Germline V gives CDR1 MNHEY, CDR2 SMNVEV (reference sequence). V trimming: 6 bases; J trimming: 6 bases; junction bases outside the gene matches: 4. The CDR3 has 15 amino acids. CDR3 protein: CASSWTSGSAGELFF. Here the CDR3 DNA reads TGTGCCAGCAGCTGGACTAGCGGGAGTGCCGGGGAGCTGTTTTTT.

J is TRBJ2-7 and V is TRBV4-2; D might be TRBD2 (5 bases). The V end lost 0 bases, the J end lost 7 bases, and 19 bases lay between the germline ends. The CDR3 is 16 residues long. Germline CDR1 reads LGHNA; CDR2 reads YNFKEQ. DNA for the CDR3: TGTGCCAGCAGCCAAGAGTATAGGAAGGGTACGGGGGAGCAGTACTTC. This sequence encodes CASSQEYRKGTGEQYF.

V is TRBV29-1 and J is TRBJ2-2; no clear D gene. With 0 bases removed from V and 6 bases from J, the gap between germline ends came to 8 bases. The CDR3 has 13 residues. Per germline, CDR1 SQVTM and CDR2 ANQGSEA. CDR3 coding DNA: TGCAGCGTTGAAGACCGGACCTCCGGGGAGCTGTTTTTT. It specifies CSVEDRTSGELFF.

The V and J genes are TRBV28 and TRBJ2-2; 9 nucleotides agree with TRBD1. The CDR3 consists of 16 residues. The V and J ends lost 2 bases and 4 bases, in that order; junction bases with no gene match: 5. CDR1 and CDR2 from the germline V gene are MDHEN and SYDVKM. This CDR3 is CASSLPDRGFTGELFF. The CDR3 DNA reads TGTGCCAGCAGTTTACCGGACAGGGGTTTCACCGGGGAGCTGTTTTTT.

The gene calls are TRBV4-3 and TRBJ2-6, with 9 bases that match TRBD2. The CDR3 has 18 residues. CDR1 is LGHNA, CDR2 YSLEER, per germline. The V gene end was trimmed by 0 bases and the J gene end by 3 bases; junction bases not matched to a gene: 6. This CDR3 reads CASSQDSAGGLGANVLTF. The CDR3 region has the DNA TGCGCCAGCAGCCAAGATTCGGCGGGAGGGCTTGGGGCCAACGTCCTGACTTTC.

This chain uses TRBV10-1 with TRBJ1-1; tentatively, D is TRBD1 (6 bases). The CDR3 sequence is 17 residues long. Per the germline V gene, CDR1 is WNHNN and CDR2 is SYGVQD (reference sequence). V lost 3 bases and J lost 1, with 18 bases in between. The CDR3 DNA reads TGCGCCAGCAGTGACCCTACAGCGGACAGCAAGAACACTGAAGCTTTCTTT. Protein sequence: CASSDPTADSKNTEAFF.

This CDR3 reads CASSLGETGDGYTF. In DNA form, the CDR3 reads TGTGCCAGCAGCTTAGGGGAGACGGGAGATGGCTACACCTTC. This sequence joins TRBV7-9 and TRBJ1-2; no clear D gene. The CDR3 is 14 amino acids. The V gene's germline CDR1 is SEHNR and CDR2 FQNEAQ (reference sequence). The germline V and J ends were trimmed by 1 base and 6 bases, with 12 bases remaining between them.

V and J are TRBV9 and TRBJ1-2; 8 bases match TRBD1. CDR3 length equals 15 residues. The germline gives CDR1 SGDLS, CDR2 YYNGEE. Trimming removed 1 base from V and 3 bases from J; junction bases left unmatched: 5. CDR3 sequence reads: CASSVMPGQDYGYTF. CDR3 nucleotides: TGTGCCAGCAGCGTAATGCCGGGACAGGACTATGGCTACACCTTC.

This chain links TRBV7-9 with TRBJ1-4; TRBD1 matches at 9 bases. Germline V lookup: CDR1 SEHNR, CDR2 FQNEAQ (reference sequence). CDR3 length: 15 residues. V was pared by 5 bases and J by 5 bases, with 6 bases of the junction left unmatched. In DNA, the CDR3 is TGTGCCAGCAGCACCGAGACAGGGGGGAATGAAAAACTGTTTTTT. Amino acid sequence: CASSTETGGNEKLFF. The full variable domain, completed using reference TRBV7-9 and TRBJ1-4, is DTGVSQNPRHKITKRGQNVTFRCDPISEHNRLYWYRQTLGQGPEFLTYFQNEAQLEKSRLLSDRFSAERPKGSFSTLEIQRTEQGDSAMYLCASSTETGGNEKLFFGSGTQLSVL.

V usage is TRBV4-1 and J usage is TRBJ1-1; TRBD1 matches at 10 bases. The CDR3 extends over 14 amino acids. Trimming took 1 base from V and 4 from J; bases not matched to a gene: 0. CDR1 MGHRA and CDR2 YSYEKL come from the germline V gene. CDR3 DNA sequence: TGCGCCAGCAGCCAAGGGGACAGGGGCACTGAAGCTTTCTTT. The encoded protein is CASSQGDRGTEAFF.

This rearrangement joins TRBV14 to TRBJ2-5; 10 bases agree with TRBD2. The germline CDR1 and CDR2 sequences are SGHDN and FVKESK. This CDR3 spans 16 amino acids. V shed 1 base, J shed 5 bases, and the junction held 7 bases outside the gene matches. The CDR3 DNA reads as TGTGCCAGCAGCCAAGGTCTAGCGGGAGTCCTGGAGACCCAGTACTTC. Its protein product is CASSQGLAGVLETQYF.

The chain joins TRBV7-9 to TRBJ2-3, with 15 bases identical to TRBD2. Germline V gives CDR1 SEHNR, CDR2 FQNEAQ (reference sequence). The CDR3 has 16 amino acids. V dropped 1 base and J dropped 5; count of bases not matched to a gene: 1. In nucleotides, the CDR3 is TGTGCCAGCAGCTTAGGGACTAGCGGGAGGGGAGATACGCAGTATTTT. Its translation is CASSLGTSGRGDTQYF.

The V and J genes are TRBV4-3 and TRBJ1-1, with 8 bases matching TRBD1. Germline V CDR1 and CDR2: LGHNA, YSLEER. With 4 bases clipped from V and 4 bases from J, the junction kept 8 bases outside the gene matches. This CDR3 is 15 amino acids long. The CDR3 is CASSRDNRGITEAFF. For the CDR3, the DNA is TGCGCCAGCAGCCGGGACAACAGGGGGATCACTGAAGCTTTCTTT.

The chain is built from TRBV19 and TRBJ1-5, with a possible D match to TRBD1 (5 bases). The CDR3 is made up of 14 amino acids. V dropped 5 bases and J dropped 4 bases, with 12 bases sitting between them. Germline V CDR1 and CDR2: LNHDA, SQIVND (reference sequence). The CDR3 region is CASSPGTGNQPQHF. The CDR3 DNA reads as TGTGCCAGTAGTCCGGGAACAGGTAATCAGCCCCAGCATTTT.

The chain is built from TRBV19 and TRBJ2-1; maybe TRBD2 (6 bases). The length of the CDR3 is 15 residues. V was cut by 0 bases and J by 6 bases, with 12 bases left in between. Germline CDR1 is LNHDA and CDR2 is SQIVND (reference sequence). This CDR3 is CASSIDGRGINEQFF. The CDR3, as DNA: TGTGCCAGTAGTATAGACGGGCGGGGCATCAATGAGCAGTTCTTC.

The V and J genes are TRBV2 and TRBJ2-2; D perhaps matches TRBD2 (5 bases). V was shortened by 10 bases and J by 2 bases, with 17 bases between the two germline ends. The CDR3 contains 15 residues. Germline values: CDR1 SNHLY, CDR2 FYNNEI. The CDR3 loop is CAIGLRESNTGELFF. The CDR3, as DNA: TGTGCCATCGGACTTAGGGAAAGCAACACCGGGGAGCTGTTTTTT. Complete variable domain (other parts from reference TRBV2 and TRBJ2-2): EPEVTQTPSHQVTQMGQEVILRCVPISNHLYFYWYRQILGQKVEFLVSFYNNEISEKSEIFDDQFSVERPDGSNFTLKIRSTKLEDSAMYFCAIGLRESNTGELFFGEGSRLTVL.

Details on this clone: The sample holds other DNA sequences that translate to the same CDR3. The chain couples TRBV13 to TRBJ2-1; no reliable D call. The CDR3 contains 13 residues. Germline values: CDR1 PRHDT, CDR2 FYEKMQ (reference sequence). Trimming took off 0 bases at V and 3 bases at J, with 3 bases between the two ends. CDR3 coding DNA: TGTGCCAGCAGCTTAGGCGGCTACAATGAGCAGTTCTTC. Protein sequence: CASSLGGYNEQFF.

The V call is TRBV14, the J call TRBJ2-1, with 8 nucleotides matching TRBD2. The CDR3 sequence is 18 residues long. Germline lookup yields CDR1 SGHDN and CDR2 FVKESK. Germline trimming cut 3 bases from V and 9 bases from J; bases unmatched to any gene: 19. The CDR3 DNA follows: TGTGCCAGCAGCCACTTCGGAACGGGACTAGGGATCGGAGGTGAGCAGTTCTTC. This sequence encodes CASSHFGTGLGIGGEQFF.

The rearrangement uses TRBV6-5 and TRBJ2-4; D could derive from TRBD1 or TRBD2 (6 bases each). This CDR3 has 15 amino acids. In germline, CDR1 is MNHEY, CDR2 SVGAGI. Deletions cut 0 bases from V and 8 bases from J, with 14 bases between. This CDR3 reads CASSYSRGDGDIQYF. CDR3 DNA sequence: TGTGCCAGCAGTTACTCTAGGGGGGATGGTGACATTCAGTACTTC.